This T cell receptor (beta chain) was documented in a study of blood T cell repertoires in COVID-19. Study as a whole: Specimens from acute and convalescent COVID-19 originated in the United States, Italy and Spain. T cells, B-cell-depleted T cells, or PBMCs supplied cDNA or gDNA.

J gave up 5 bases and V 0 bases, and 6 bases lay outside the gene matches. Germline CDR1 SGHRS, CDR2 YFSETQ. CDR3 size: 15 residues. It was during active infection that Seattle patients were enrolled and then longitudinally followed. Original processing notes: Amplifying reference gene primers gave estimates of nucleated cell counts. Using immunoSEQ multiplex PCR, the repertoire was profiled, and TCRdb retains in-frame clones only, with some absent. The DNA was the basis for D and trimming; V, J and clone size are from that table. The profile shows some 48,000 clones, about nine tenths of them singletons.

Specimen: peripheral blood. The receptor's source is a woman older than 75 with COVID-19, enrolled during active disease. V gene TRBV5-1 combines with J gene TRBJ1-1, with 8 nucleotides matching TRBD1. CDR3 region: CASSLARQGSTEAFF. The CDR3 bases are TGCGCCAGCAGCTTGGCCCGACAGGGGAGTACTGAAGCTTTCTTT.